Presented here are 25 T cell receptor beta chains from one specimen sequenced in a study of radiation and T cells in renal cell carcinoma. Time point denoted: blood 4 weeks post-SBRT, at nephrectomy. Treatment indicated: 15 Gy SBRT to primary tumor, nephrectomy 4 weeks later. Some clones are missing from TCRdb's copy, which holds only in-frame ones; the method was immunoSEQ multiplex PCR. The sample comprises about 73,000 clones, around 78% of which are singletons, and approximately 2.4% rests with the top ten. Sequences were derived from blood, sampled from a patient whose treatment included radiotherapy and nephrectomy. The source of these receptors is a woman aged 55-70 years with renal cell carcinoma.

J is TRBJ2-7 and V is TRBV7-2; TRBD2 is a possible D gene (9 bases). CDR3 length: 16 amino acids. Per the germline V gene, CDR1 is SGHTA and CDR2 is FQGNSA. The V end was cut by 3 bases, the J end by 3 bases, with 18 bases between. CDR3 nucleotide sequence: TGTGCCAGCAGCTTCAGGGGGCGGGAGGGTGACTACGAGCAGTACTTC. Protein: CASSFRGREGDYEQYF.

The chain couples TRBV15 to TRBJ2-7, with D perhaps TRBD1 (5 bases). V was clipped by 8 bases and J by 2 bases, with 13 bases between them. Per germline, CDR1 LNHNV and CDR2 YYDKDF (reference sequence). The CDR3 runs 13 residues. The CDR3 loop reads CATGHMYPYEQYF. The CDR3 nucleotides are TGTGCCACCGGACACATGTACCCCTACGAGCAGTACTTC.

This chain connects TRBV2 to TRBJ2-1; 8 positions agree with TRBD2. Germline V gene sequence: CDR1 SNHLY, CDR2 FYNNEI. This CDR3 region has 15 residues. The ends lost 4 bases at V and 4 bases at J; junction bases unmatched: 6. CDR3 in amino acids: CASSGGLERYNEQFF. In nucleotides, the CDR3 is TGTGCCAGCAGTGGGGGACTAGAACGATACAATGAGCAGTTCTTC. The whole variable domain, remainder taken from reference TRBV2 and TRBJ2-1, is EPEVTQTPSHQVTQMGQEVILRCVPISNHLYFYWYRQILGQKVEFLVSFYNNEISEKSEIFDDQFSVERPDGSNFTLKIRSTKLEDSAMYFCASSGGLERYNEQFFGPGTRLTVL.

The J gene is TRBJ2-5, the V gene TRBV6-6, with D uncertain. V dropped 0 bases and J dropped 1 base, with 9 bases sitting between them. Per the germline V gene, CDR1 is MNHNY and CDR2 is SVGAGI (reference sequence). There are 15 residues in the CDR3. CDR3 nucleotide sequence: TGTGCCAGCAGTTACTCAACTGGTAGCCAAGAGACCCAGTACTTC. Translating it yields CASSYSTGSQETQYF.

The chain links TRBV2 to TRBJ1-1; D might be TRBD1 (5 bases). The CDR3 spans 13 residues. The V end lost 11 bases, the J end lost 3 bases, and 16 bases lay between the germline ends. Germline V gene sequence: CDR1 SNHLY, CDR2 FYNNEI. DNA of the CDR3: TGTGCCGGAAAACAGATAGGGGACACTGAAGCTTTCTTT. Its translation: CAGKQIGDTEAFF.

The genes are TRBV7-2 and TRBJ2-7; D possibly corresponds to TRBD2 (6 bases). V lost 2 bases, J lost 2 bases, and 13 bases lay in between. The CDR3 extends over 15 amino acids. CDR1 and CDR2 from the germline V gene are SGHTA and FQGNSA. The CDR3 DNA is TGTGCCAGCAGCTTATATGATAGCGGTACCTACGAGCAGTACTTC. Amino acids: CASSLYDSGTYEQYF.

This clone was counted a single time. V usage is TRBV5-4 and J usage is TRBJ1-2; D remains unclear. CDR1 is SGHNT and CDR2 is YYREEE in the germline V gene (reference sequence). The CDR3 totals 14 residues. V was shortened by 3 bases and J by 8 bases, with 17 bases between the two germline ends. The CDR3 coding sequence is TGTGCCAGCAGCTCGGACCTTGCCGACATGGGCTACACCTTC. This gives the protein CASSSDLADMGYTF.

The chain carries TRBV7-6 and TRBJ2-1, with 8 bases identical to TRBD2. This CDR3 has 16 amino acids. Germline V gene lookup returns CDR1 SGHVS and CDR2 FNYEAQ. V was pared by 1 base and J by 8 bases, with 10 bases of the junction left unmatched. CDR3 residues: CASSLVVSGIGDEQFF. The DNA of the CDR3 is TGTGCCAGCAGCTTAGTGGTTAGCGGGATTGGGGATGAGCAGTTCTTC.

This clone has just a few counts. The genes are TRBV6-1 and TRBJ1-1; the D is unclear. The CDR3 totals 16 residues. Germline V gives CDR1 MNHNS, CDR2 SASEGT. V lost 4 bases to trimming and J lost 0 bases, with 15 bases between them. In nucleotides, the CDR3 is TGTGCCAGCAGTGTTGACCGTTCCCTCATGAACACTGAAGCTTTCTTT. Residues: CASSVDRSLMNTEAFF.

V usage is TRBV11-2 and J usage is TRBJ1-2; D uncertain. The CDR3 is 15 amino acids. The germline CDR1 and CDR2 sequences are SGHAT and FQNNGV. Trimming left V 0 bases short and J 0 bases short, with 8 bases between. The CDR3 loop reads CASSLEGSANYGYTF. The CDR3 region has the DNA TGTGCCAGCAGCTTAGAGGGCAGTGCTAACTATGGCTACACCTTC. Full variable domain (missing parts from reference TRBV11-2 and TRBJ1-2): EAGVAQSPRYKIIEKRQSVAFWCNPISGHATLYWYQQILGQGPKLLIQFQNNGVVDDSQLPKDRFSAERLKGVDSTLKIQPAKLEDSAVYLCASSLEGSANYGYTFGSGTRLTVV.

The chain employs TRBV4-1 and TRBJ2-5; TRBD1 matches 9 bases. The CDR3 covers 17 residues. In germline, CDR1 is MGHRA, CDR2 YSYEKL. J was trimmed by 5 bases and V by 0 bases; bases with no gene match: 10. CDR3 DNA: TGCGCCAGCAGCCAAGATCTGGGAGGACAGGGGCACGAGACCCAGTACTTC. The encoded protein is CASSQDLGGQGHETQYF.

The chain has TRBV5-4 and TRBJ2-7, with 11 bases identical to TRBD1. The length of the CDR3 is 15 residues. Germline V gene sequence: CDR1 SGHNT, CDR2 YYREEE (reference sequence). V was pared by 4 bases and J by 3 bases, with 6 bases of the junction left unmatched. The CDR3 DNA reads TGTGCCAGCAGCCCAGGGACAGGGGGATTCTACGAGCAGTACTTC. Residues: CASSPGTGGFYEQYF.

This clone is judged medium-sized (0.01 to 0.1%). The chain joins TRBV19 to TRBJ1-1, with TRBD1 matching over 9 bases. This CDR3 has 15 residues. V lost 5 bases and J lost 4; bases outside the gene matches: 8. Germline assignment: CDR1 LNHDA and CDR2 SQIVND (reference sequence). This CDR3 reads CASSFYPTGGTEAFF. The CDR3 DNA follows: TGTGCCAGTAGTTTCTACCCGACAGGGGGCACTGAAGCTTTCTTT.

The CDR3: CASSLVENTEAFF. The CDR3 DNA follows: TGTGCCAGCAGCTTAGTCGAGAACACTGAAGCTTTCTTT. The V and J genes are TRBV7-6 and TRBJ1-1; D call uncertain. The CDR3 is 13 residues long. From germline, CDR1 is SGHVS and CDR2 FNYEAQ. The V end lost 1 base, the J end lost 1 base, and 4 bases lay between the germline ends.

V and J are TRBV4-3 and TRBJ1-6; 8 bases are shared with TRBD1. The CDR3 is 15 amino acids. The junction had 3 bases not matched to a gene; V was cut back by 0 bases and J by 8 bases. Germline CDR1 and CDR2: LGHNA and YSLEER. In nucleotides, the CDR3 is TGCGCCAGCAGCCAAGATCGGACAGGGCATTCACCCCTCCACTTT. Translation: CASSQDRTGHSPLHF.

Here the CDR3 reads CASSLVGTASYEQYF. The CDR3 DNA sequence: TGTGCCAGCAGCTTAGTAGGGACCGCATCCTACGAGCAGTACTTC. The chain couples TRBV7-2 to TRBJ2-7; D may match TRBD1 or TRBD2 (5 bases each). The CDR3 sequence is 15 residues long. Germline-derived CDR1 and CDR2 are SGHTA and FQGNSA. Trimming left V 1 base short and J 1 base short, with 11 bases between.

The rearrangement links TRBV13 to TRBJ2-7, with D perhaps TRBD2 (5 bases). The length of the CDR3 is 15 residues. V lost 7 bases to trimming and J lost 2 bases, with 18 bases between them. Looked up from germline, CDR1 is PRHDT and CDR2 is FYEKMQ (reference sequence). For the CDR3, the DNA is TGTGCCAGCACCCGCCGGGAAGGGAACGCCTACGAGCAGTACTTC. Residues: CASTRREGNAYEQYF.

J is TRBJ2-7 and V is TRBV19; TRBD1 matches 10 bases. Germline V CDR1 and CDR2: LNHDA, SQIVND (reference sequence). The junction had 11 bases not matched to a gene; V was cut back by 5 bases and J by 7 bases. CDR3 length: 15 amino acids. The DNA of the CDR3 is TGTGCCAGTAGTGGGACGGGACAGGGGACAGGGGAGCAGTACTTC. Translated, it gives CASSGTGQGTGEQYF.

This clone came up a few times. This chain uses TRBV2 with TRBJ2-3; D not resolved. This CDR3 contains 11 residues. Trimming removed 5 bases at V and 6 bases at J, with 6 bases between. Looked up from germline, CDR1 is SNHLY and CDR2 is FYNNEI. The CDR3 here is CASSQTDTQYF. The CDR3 nucleotides are TGTGCCAGCAGTCAGACGGATACGCAGTATTTT.

This clone was detected once. The V call is TRBV7-2, the J call TRBJ2-7; 8 positions match TRBD2. From germline, CDR1 is SGHTA and CDR2 FQGNSA. After removal of 6 bases from V and 1 base from J, the junction contained 8 bases not matched to a gene. The CDR3 loop spans 15 amino acids. The CDR3 reads CASSRITSGSYEQYF. CDR3 nucleotide sequence: TGTGCCAGCAGTCGTATTACTAGCGGTTCCTACGAGCAGTACTTC.

The chain joins TRBV10-3 to TRBJ2-1; D remains unclear. The CDR3 sequence is 11 residues long. Trimming took off 4 bases at V and 5 bases at J, with 3 bases between the two ends. The V gene's germline CDR1 is ENHRY and CDR2 SYGVKD. CDR3 sequence (DNA): TGTGCCATCAGTGGGGACAATGAGCAGTTCTTC. This translates into CAISGDNEQFF.

This chain uses TRBV7-2 with TRBJ2-7, with D possibly matching TRBD1 (6 bases). Germline CDR1 reads SGHTA; CDR2 reads FQGNSA. This CDR3 spans 14 amino acids. V was cut by 4 bases and J by 5 bases, with 15 bases left in between. The CDR3 region has the DNA TGTGCCAGCAGCTCAGGACAGTATCTCCACGAGCAGTACTTC. It is translated as CASSSGQYLHEQYF.

About this clone: The germline gene is not matched at one end of the junction; a read error may be the cause. The genes are TRBV7-7 and TRBJ2-1, with D uncertain. The length of the CDR3 is 14 residues. Per the germline V gene, CDR1 is SSHAT and CDR2 is FNYEAQ (reference sequence). The CDR3 loop is CASSPSGSYNEQFF. In DNA form, the CDR3 reads TGTGCTAGCAGCCCGTCTGGCTCCTACAATGAGCAGTTCTTC.

V and J are TRBV9 and TRBJ2-7; 9 nucleotides match TRBD2. The V gene's germline CDR1 is SGDLS and CDR2 YYNGEE. This CDR3 is built from 15 residues. V shed 4 bases, J shed 6 bases, and the junction held 11 bases outside the gene matches. CDR3 DNA: TGTGCCAGCAGCACAGGGGTCTCTAGCGGGGCCGAGCAGTACTTC. This translates into CASSTGVSSGAEQYF.

The rearrangement links TRBV21-1 to TRBJ2-7; the table's D call, TRBD2, was not checked against the DNA. TRBV21-1 is a recognized pseudogene. The CDR3 loop spans 17 amino acids. The CDR3 loop is CASSKKGGLAGGYEQYF. The CDR3 DNA sequence: TGTGCCAGCAGCAAAAAAGGTGGGCTAGCGGGAGGGTACGAGCAGTACTTC.